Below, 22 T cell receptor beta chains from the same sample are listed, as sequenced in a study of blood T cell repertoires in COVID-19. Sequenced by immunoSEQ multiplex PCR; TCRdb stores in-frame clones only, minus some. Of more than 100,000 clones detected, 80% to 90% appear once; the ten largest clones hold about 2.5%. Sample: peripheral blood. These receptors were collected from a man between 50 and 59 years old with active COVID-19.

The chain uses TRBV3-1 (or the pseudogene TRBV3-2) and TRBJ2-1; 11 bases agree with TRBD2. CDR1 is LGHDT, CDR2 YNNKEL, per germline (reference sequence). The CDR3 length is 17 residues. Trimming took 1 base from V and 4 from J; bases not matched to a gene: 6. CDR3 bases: TGTGCCAGCAGCCAAGTTGTTCTAGCGGGGGGTTACAATGAGCAGTTCTTC. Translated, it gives CASSQVVLAGGYNEQFF.

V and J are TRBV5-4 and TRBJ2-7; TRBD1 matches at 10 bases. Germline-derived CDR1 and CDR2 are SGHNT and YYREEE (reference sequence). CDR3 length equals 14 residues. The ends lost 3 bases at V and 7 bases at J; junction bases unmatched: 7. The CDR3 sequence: CASSWGQGLKEQYF. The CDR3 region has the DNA TGTGCCAGCAGCTGGGGACAGGGGTTGAAGGAGCAGTACTTC.

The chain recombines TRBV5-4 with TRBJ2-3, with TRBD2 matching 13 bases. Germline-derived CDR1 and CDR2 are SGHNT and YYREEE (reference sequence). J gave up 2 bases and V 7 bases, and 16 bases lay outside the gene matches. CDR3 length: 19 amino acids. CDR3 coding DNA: TGTGCCAGCTCTGGCCTCCCGGGACTAGCGGGGAGCCCCACAGATACGCAGTATTTT. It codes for CASSGLPGLAGSPTDTQYF.

In DNA form, the CDR3 reads TGTGCCAGCAGCCAATGGAGGGGCACTGAAGCTTTCTTT. It is translated as CASSQWRGTEAFF. The rearrangement joins TRBV14 to TRBJ1-1; a weak D match, TRBD1 (5 bases). The V end was cut by 2 bases, the J end by 4 bases, with 8 bases between. Germline values: CDR1 SGHDN, CDR2 FVKESK. The CDR3 length is 13 residues.

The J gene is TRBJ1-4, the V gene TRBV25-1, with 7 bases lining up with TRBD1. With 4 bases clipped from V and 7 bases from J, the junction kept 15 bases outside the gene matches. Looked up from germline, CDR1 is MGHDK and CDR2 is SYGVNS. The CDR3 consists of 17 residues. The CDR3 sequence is CASSVTGVPGRGEKLFF. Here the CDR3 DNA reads TGTGCCAGCAGTGTAACAGGGGTCCCCGGTCGGGGTGAAAAACTGTTTTTT.

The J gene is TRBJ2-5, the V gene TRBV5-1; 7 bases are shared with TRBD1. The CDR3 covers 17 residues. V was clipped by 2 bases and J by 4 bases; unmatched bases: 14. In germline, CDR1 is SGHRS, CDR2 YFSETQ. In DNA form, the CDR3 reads TGCGCCAGCAGCTTCAGCCTGCAGAACAGGGGCGGAGAGACCCAGTACTTC. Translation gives CASSFSLQNRGGETQYF.

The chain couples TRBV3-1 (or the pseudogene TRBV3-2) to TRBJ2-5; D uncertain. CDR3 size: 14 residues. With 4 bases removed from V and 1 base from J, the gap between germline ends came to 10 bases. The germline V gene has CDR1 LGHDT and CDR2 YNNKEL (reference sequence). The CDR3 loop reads CASSLREAQETQYF. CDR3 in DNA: TGTGCCAGCAGCCTAAGAGAGGCCCAAGAGACCCAGTACTTC.

The CDR3 is CASSIGRGGDEQYF. CDR3 nucleotides: TGTGCCAGTAGTATAGGCCGGGGAGGCGACGAGCAGTACTTC. The V call is TRBV19, the J call TRBJ2-7; D is perhaps TRBD2 (6 bases). This CDR3 is 14 amino acids long. Germline V lookup: CDR1 LNHDA, CDR2 SQIVND (reference sequence). V dropped 1 base and J dropped 5 bases, with 12 bases sitting between them.

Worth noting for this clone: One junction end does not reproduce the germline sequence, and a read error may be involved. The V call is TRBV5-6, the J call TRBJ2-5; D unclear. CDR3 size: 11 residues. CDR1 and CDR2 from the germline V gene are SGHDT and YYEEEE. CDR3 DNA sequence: TGTGCCAGCAGCTTCGATGAGATCCAGTACTTC. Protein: CASSFDEIQYF. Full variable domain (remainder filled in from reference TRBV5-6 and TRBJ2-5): DAGVTQSPTHLIKTRGQQVTLRCSPKSGHDTVSWYQQALGQGPQFIFQYYEEEERQRGNFPDRFSGHQFPNYSSELNVNALLLGDSALYLCASSFDEIQYFGPGTRLLVL.

CDR3 DNA: TGCGCCATAGACTACGAGCAGTACTTC. Translating it yields CAIDYEQYF. The chain joins TRBV23-1 to TRBJ2-7; no clear D. TRBV23-1 is an open reading frame whose function is uncertain. The CDR3 is made up of 9 amino acids. Deletions cut 10 bases from V and 3 bases from J, with 4 bases between.

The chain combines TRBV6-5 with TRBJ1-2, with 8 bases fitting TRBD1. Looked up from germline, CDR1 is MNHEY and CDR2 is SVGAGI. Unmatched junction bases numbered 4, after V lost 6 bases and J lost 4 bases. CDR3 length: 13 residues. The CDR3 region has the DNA TGTGCCAGCAGCAGGACAGGGTTCTATGGCTACACCTTC. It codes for CASSRTGFYGYTF.

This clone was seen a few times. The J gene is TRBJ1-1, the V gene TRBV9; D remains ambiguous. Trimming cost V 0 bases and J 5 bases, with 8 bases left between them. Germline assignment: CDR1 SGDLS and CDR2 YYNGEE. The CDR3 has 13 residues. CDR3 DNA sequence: TGTGCCAGCAGCGTAGCTACGGGTACTGAAGCTTTCTTT. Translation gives CASSVATGTEAFF.

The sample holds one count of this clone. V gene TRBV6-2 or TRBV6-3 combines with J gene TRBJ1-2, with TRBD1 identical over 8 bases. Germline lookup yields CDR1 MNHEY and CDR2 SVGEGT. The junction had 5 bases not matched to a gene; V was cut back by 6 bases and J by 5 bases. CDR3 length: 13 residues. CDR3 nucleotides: TGTGCCAGCAGCCCTGACAGGGGATATGGCTACACCTTC. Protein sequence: CASSPDRGYGYTF.

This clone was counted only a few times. The CDR3 DNA sequence: TGCGCCAGCAGCTTGGACCTAGCGGGGGGCTCCTACGAGCAGTACTTC. It specifies CASSLDLAGGSYEQYF. This chain links TRBV5-1 with TRBJ2-7; TRBD2 matches at 11 bases. The CDR3 covers 16 residues. Looked up from germline, CDR1 is SGHRS and CDR2 is YFSETQ. V was pared by 0 bases and J by 0 bases, with 2 bases of the junction left unmatched.

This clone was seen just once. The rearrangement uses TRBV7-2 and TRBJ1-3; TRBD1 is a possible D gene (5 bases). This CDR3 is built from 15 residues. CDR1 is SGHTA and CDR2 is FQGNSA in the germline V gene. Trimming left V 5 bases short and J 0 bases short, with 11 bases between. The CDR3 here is CASSREGFSGNTIYF. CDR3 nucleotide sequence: TGTGCCAGCAGCCGGGAGGGGTTCTCTGGAAACACCATATATTTT.

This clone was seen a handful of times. Written as DNA, the CDR3 is TGTGCCAGCAGCTCCCGACAGGGAAAAGCGAACGAGCAGTACTTC. Protein: CASSSRQGKANEQYF. The chain joins TRBV11-3 to TRBJ2-7, with TRBD1 identical over 7 bases. CDR3 length: 15 residues. Trimming cost V 4 bases and J 5 bases; bases outside gene matches: 11. Germline loops: CDR1 SGHNT, CDR2 YENEEA.

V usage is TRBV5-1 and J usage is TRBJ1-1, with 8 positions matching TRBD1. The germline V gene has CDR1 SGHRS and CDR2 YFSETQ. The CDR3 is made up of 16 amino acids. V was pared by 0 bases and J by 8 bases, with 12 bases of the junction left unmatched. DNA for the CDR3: TGCGCCAGCAGCTTGGCTACGGGACAGGCCCCAGGAGAAGCTTTCTTT. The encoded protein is CASSLATGQAPGEAFF. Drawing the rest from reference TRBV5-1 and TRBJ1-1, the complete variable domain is KAGVTQTPRYLIKTRGQQVTLSCSPISGHRSVSWYQQTPGQGLQFLFEYFSETQRNKGNFPGRFSGRQFSNSRSEMNVSTLELGDSALYLCASSLATGQAPGEAFFGQGTRLTVV.

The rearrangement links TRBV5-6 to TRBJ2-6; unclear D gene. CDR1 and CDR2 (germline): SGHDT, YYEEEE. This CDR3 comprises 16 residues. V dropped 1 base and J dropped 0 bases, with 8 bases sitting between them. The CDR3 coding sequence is TGTGCCAGCAGCTTGTACCCGAGCTCTGGGGCCAACGTCCTGACTTTC. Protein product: CASSLYPSSGANVLTF. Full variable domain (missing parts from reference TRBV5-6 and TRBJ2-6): DAGVTQSPTHLIKTRGQQVTLRCSPKSGHDTVSWYQQALGQGPQFIFQYYEEEERQRGNFPDRFSGHQFPNYSSELNVNALLLGDSALYLCASSLYPSSGANVLTFGAGSRLTVL.

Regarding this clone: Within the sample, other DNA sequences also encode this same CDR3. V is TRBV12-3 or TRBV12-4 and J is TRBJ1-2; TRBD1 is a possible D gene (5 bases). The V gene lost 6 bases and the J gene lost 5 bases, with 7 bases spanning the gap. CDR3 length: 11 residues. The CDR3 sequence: CASSPGYGYTF. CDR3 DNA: TGTGCCAGCAGCCCAGGGTATGGCTACACCTTC.

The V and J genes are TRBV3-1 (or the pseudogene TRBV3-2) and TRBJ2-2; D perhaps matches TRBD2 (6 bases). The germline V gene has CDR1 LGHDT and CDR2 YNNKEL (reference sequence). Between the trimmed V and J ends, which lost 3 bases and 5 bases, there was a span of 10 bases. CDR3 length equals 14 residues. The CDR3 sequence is CASSQEGRTGELFF. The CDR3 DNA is TGTGCCAGCAGCCAGGAGGGGCGTACCGGGGAGCTGTTTTTT.

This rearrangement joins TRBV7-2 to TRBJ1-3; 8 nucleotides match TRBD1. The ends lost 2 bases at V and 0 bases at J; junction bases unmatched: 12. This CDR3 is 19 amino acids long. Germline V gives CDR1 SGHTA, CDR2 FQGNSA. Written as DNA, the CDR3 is TGTGCCAGCAGCTTATCTTCCACCGGGACAGGCTTCTCTGGAAACACCATATATTTT. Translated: CASSLSSTGTGFSGNTIYF.

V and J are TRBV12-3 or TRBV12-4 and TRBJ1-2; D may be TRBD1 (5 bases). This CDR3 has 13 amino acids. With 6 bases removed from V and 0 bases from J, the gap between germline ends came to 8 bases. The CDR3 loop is CASRSTANYGYTF. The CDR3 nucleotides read TGTGCCAGCAGGTCGACAGCTAACTATGGCTACACCTTC.